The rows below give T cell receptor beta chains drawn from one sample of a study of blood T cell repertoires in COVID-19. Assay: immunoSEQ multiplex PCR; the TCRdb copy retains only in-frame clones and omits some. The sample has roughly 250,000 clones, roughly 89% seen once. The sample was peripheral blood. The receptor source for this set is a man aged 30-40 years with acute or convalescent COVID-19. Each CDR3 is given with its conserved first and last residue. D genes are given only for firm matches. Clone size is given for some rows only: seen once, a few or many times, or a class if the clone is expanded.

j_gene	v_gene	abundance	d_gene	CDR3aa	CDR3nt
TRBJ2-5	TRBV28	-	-	CASSPLQGGIGTQYF	TGTGCCAGCAGTCCCCTACAGGGAGGGATTGGGACCCAGTACTTC
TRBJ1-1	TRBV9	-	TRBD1	CASGQGETEAFF	TGTGCCAGCGGACAGGGGGAGACTGAAGCTTTCTTT
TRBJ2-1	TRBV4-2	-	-	CASSQDLLTGQFF	TGTGCCAGCAGCCAAGATCTTCTAACGGGTCAGTTCTTC
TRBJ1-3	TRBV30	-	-	CAWLSGNTIYF	TGTGCCTGGCTCAGTGGAAACACCATATATTTT
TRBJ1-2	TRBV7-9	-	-	CASSRGGDGDHYGYTF	TGTGCCAGCAGCCGAGGAGGAGACGGCGACCACTATGGCTACACCTTC
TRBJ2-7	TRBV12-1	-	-	CASSLLGGALKNYEQYF	TGTGCCAGCAGCTTATTAGGGGGTGCCCTAAAAAACTACGAGCAGTACTTC
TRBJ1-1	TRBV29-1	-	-	CSVPETLMNTEAFF	TGCAGCGTACCCGAGACACTTATGAACACTGAAGCTTTCTTT
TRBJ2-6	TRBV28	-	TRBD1	CATGQGGAGANVLTF	TGTGCCACCGGACAGGGTGGCGCTGGGGCCAACGTCCTGACTTTC
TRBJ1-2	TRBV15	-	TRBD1	CATSSRTGGYGYTF	TGTGCCACCAGCTCGCGGACAGGGGGCTATGGCTACACCTTC
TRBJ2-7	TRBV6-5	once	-	CASSYSGLKYF	TGTGCCAGCAGTTACTCTGGACTGAAGTACTTC
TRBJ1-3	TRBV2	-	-	CASSRDGSTGNTIYF	TGTGCCAGCAGTAGAGACGGGTCGACGGGAAACACCATATATTTT
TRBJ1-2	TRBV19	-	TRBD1	CASSILGGQEFNGYTF	TGTGCCAGTAGTATTTTAGGGGGACAGGAATTTAATGGCTACACCTTC
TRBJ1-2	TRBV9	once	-	CASSVEEAGPHNYGYTF	TGTGCCAGCAGCGTAGAAGAAGCAGGGCCTCATAACTATGGCTACACCTTC
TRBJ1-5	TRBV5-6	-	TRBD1	CASSLAGGSPQHF	TGTGCCAGCAGCTTGGCAGGGGGTTCGCCCCAGCATTTT
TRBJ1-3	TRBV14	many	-	CASSQDRVWNTIYF	TGTGCCAGCAGCCAAGACAGGGTATGGAACACCATATATTTT
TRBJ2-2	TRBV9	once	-	CASSVAPQGTGELFF	TGTGCCAGCAGCGTAGCTCCTCAGGGGACCGGGGAGCTGTTTTTT
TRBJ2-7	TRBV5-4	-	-	CASSLGRTYEQYF	TGTGCCAGCAGCTTGGGCAGGACCTACGAGCAGTACTTC
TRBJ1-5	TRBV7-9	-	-	CASSSDRPHQPQHF	TGTGCCAGCAGCTCCGACAGACCCCATCAGCCCCAGCATTTT
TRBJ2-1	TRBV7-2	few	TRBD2	CASRRAGVNNEQFF	TGTGCCAGTAGACGGGCGGGAGTAAACAATGAGCAGTTCTTC
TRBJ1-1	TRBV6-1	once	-	CASSEVLSAEAFF	TGTGCCAGCAGTGAAGTCTTATCTGCTGAAGCTTTCTTT
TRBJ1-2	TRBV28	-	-	CASSFLPAGSDYGYTF	TGTGCCAGCAGTTTCCTCCCGGCAGGTAGTGACTATGGCTACACCTTC
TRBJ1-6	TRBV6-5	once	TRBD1	CASSRGQVHSPLHF	TGTGCCAGCAGCCGCGGACAGGTCCATTCACCCCTCCACTTT
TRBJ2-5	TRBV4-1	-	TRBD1	CASSQRQGGETQYF	TGCGCCAGCAGCCAAAGACAGGGGGGTGAGACCCAGTACTTC
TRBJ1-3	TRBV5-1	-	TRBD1	CASSQTGFGNTIYF	TGCGCCAGCAGCCAGACAGGGTTCGGAAACACCATATATTTT
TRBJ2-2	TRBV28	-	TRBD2	CASSLGTRGAGELFF	TGTGCCAGCAGTTTAGGGACTAGGGGCGCCGGGGAGCTGTTTTTT
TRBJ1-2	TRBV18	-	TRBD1	CASSPLHSGTGRDLGGYTF	TGTGCCAGCTCACCCCTACATTCCGGGACAGGGAGAGATCTAGGTGGCTACACCTTC
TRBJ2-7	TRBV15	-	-	CATSRVGGSYEQYF	TGTGCCACCAGCAGAGTAGGTGGGAGCTACGAGCAGTACTTC
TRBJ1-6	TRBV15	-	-	CATSRSYNSPLHF	TGTGCCACCAGCAGGTCTTATAATTCACCCCTCCACTTT
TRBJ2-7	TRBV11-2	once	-	CASSLDAVQGREQYF	TGTGCCAGCAGCTTAGATGCGGTACAGGGCAGAGAGCAGTACTTC
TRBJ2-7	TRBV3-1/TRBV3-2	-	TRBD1	CASSQGQGRYEQYF	TGTGCCAGCAGCCAGGGACAGGGGAGATACGAGCAGTACTTC
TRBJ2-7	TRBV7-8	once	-	CASSLGGSGTYEQYF	TGTGCCAGCAGCTTAGGAGGGTCAGGTACCTACGAGCAGTACTTC
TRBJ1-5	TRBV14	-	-	CASSLTGPNQPQHF	TGTGCCAGCAGCCTTACAGGCCCCAATCAGCCCCAGCATTTT
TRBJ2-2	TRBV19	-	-	CASNLGPRGTGELFF	TGTGCCAGTAATCTCGGTCCCAGGGGCACCGGGGAGCTGTTTTTT
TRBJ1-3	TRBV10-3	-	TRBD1	CAISQWGTGEAAGNTIYF	TGTGCCATCAGTCAGTGGGGGACAGGGGAAGCTGCTGGAAACACCATATATTTT
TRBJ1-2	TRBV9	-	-	CASSVQESYGYTF	TGTGCCAGCAGCGTTCAAGAGAGCTATGGCTACACCTTC
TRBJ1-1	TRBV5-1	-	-	CASSLAEGRGTEAFF	TGCGCCAGCAGCTTGGCTGAGGGTAGAGGAACTGAAGCTTTCTTT
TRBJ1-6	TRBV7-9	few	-	CASSPEAPLHF	TGTGCCAGCAGCCCCGAGGCCCCCCTCCACTTT
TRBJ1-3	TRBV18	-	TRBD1	CASSAQGVRSGNTIYF	TGTGCCAGCTCCGCCCAGGGGGTACGGTCCGGAAACACCATATATTTT
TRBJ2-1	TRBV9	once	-	CASSPRGADSYNEQFF	TGTGCCAGCAGCCCCCGGGGAGCGGACTCCTACAATGAGCAGTTCTTC
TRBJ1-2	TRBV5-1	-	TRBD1	CASSFNGARRQGNYGYTF	TGCGCCAGCAGCTTCAATGGAGCGAGAAGACAGGGTAACTATGGCTACACCTTC
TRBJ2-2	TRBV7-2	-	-	CASSFRGAGTGELFF	TGTGCCAGCAGCTTTAGGGGCGCGGGGACCGGGGAGCTGTTTTTT
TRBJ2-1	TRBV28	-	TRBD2	CASSLIKGDRGGLAGVYNEQFF	TGTGCCAGCAGTTTGATTAAGGGTGACAGGGGTGGACTAGCGGGAGTCTACAATGAGCAGTTCTTC
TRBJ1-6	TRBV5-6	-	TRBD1	CASSTTGTGGDRSPLHF	TGTGCCAGCAGCACCACCGGGACAGGGGGCGATAGGTCACCCCTCCACTTT
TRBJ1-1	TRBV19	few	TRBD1	CASSMGDSVREAFF	TGTGCCAGTAGTATGGGGGACAGCGTCCGTGAAGCTTTCTTT
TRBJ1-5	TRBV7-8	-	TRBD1	CASSPPRTGGGYRNQPQHF	TGTGCCAGCAGCCCCCCCCGGACAGGGGGCGGTTATCGCAATCAGCCCCAGCATTTT
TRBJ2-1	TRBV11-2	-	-	CASSLTDEQFF	TGTGCCAGCAGCCTTACGGATGAGCAGTTCTTC
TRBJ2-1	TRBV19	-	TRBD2	CASMGIVAGDTEQFF	TGTGCCAGTATGGGTATCGTAGCGGGAGACACTGAGCAGTTCTTC
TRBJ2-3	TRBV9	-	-	CASSVQGGSTDTQYF	TGTGCCAGCAGCGTCCAGGGAGGCAGCACAGATACGCAGTATTTT
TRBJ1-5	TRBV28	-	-	CASQAGGGGQPQHF	TGTGCCAGCCAGGCCGGGGGAGGGGGTCAGCCCCAGCATTTT
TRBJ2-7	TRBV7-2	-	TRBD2	CASSLGVSGRAGTGEQYF	TGTGCCAGCAGCTTAGGGGTTAGCGGGAGGGCCGGAACCGGCGAGCAGTACTTC
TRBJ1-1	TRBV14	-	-	CASSPGIIRAEAFF	TGTGCCAGCAGCCCTGGAATCATCCGGGCTGAAGCTTTCTTT
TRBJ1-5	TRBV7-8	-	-	CASSLERDRPQHF	TGTGCCAGCAGCTTAGAGAGGGATCGGCCCCAGCATTTT
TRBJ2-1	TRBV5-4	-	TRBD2	CASSLGPPLAGVYNEQFF	TGTGCCAGCAGCTTGGGGCCCCCACTAGCGGGGGTATACAATGAGCAGTTCTTC
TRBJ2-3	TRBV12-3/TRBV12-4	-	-	CASSFQGTDTQYF	TGTGCCAGCAGTTTTCAGGGGACAGATACGCAGTATTTT
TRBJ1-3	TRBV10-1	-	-	CANTSSGNTIYF	TGCGCCAACACAAGCTCTGGAAACACCATATATTTT
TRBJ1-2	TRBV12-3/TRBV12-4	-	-	CASSSGDGGYTF	TGTGCCAGCAGTTCGGGTGACGGCGGCTACACCTTC
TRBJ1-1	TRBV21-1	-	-	CASSKIKAFF	TGTGCCAGCAGCAAAATCAAAGCTTTCTTT